The clone carrying this T cell receptor (beta chain) was observed many times. The sample originates from a study of T-cell reconstitution after alpha-beta-depleted transplantation in children. Unique molecular identifiers were used to barcode this TCRbeta library. TCRdb recomputed calls from the PCR reads with MiXCR, one row per CDR3 protein. Of fewer than 250,000 distinct CDR3 sequences listed, 6.5% to 9% are singletons. CDR3 length: 14 amino acids. V gave up 1 base and J gave up 2 bases; unmatched junction bases: 1. Per the germline V gene, CDR1 is MGHDK and CDR2 is SYGVNS. This TCR derives from a male patient aged 5 to 17 who had a stem cell transplant for acute lymphoblastic leukemia, so the T cells may come from the graft donor. This sequence joins TRBV25-1 and TRBJ2-5; the match to TRBD2 covers 7 bases. The sequencing used PBMCs, mostly from graft donor cells, collected 180 days after TCRalphabeta/CD19-depleted stem cell transplant. The CDR3 spells CASSEWRGQETQYF. Written as DNA, the CDR3 is TGTGCCAGCAGTGAATGGCGGGGGCAAGAGACCCAGTACTTC.